This T cell receptor (beta chain) was captured in a study of OX40 agonist ivuxolimab in advanced cancers. At the level of the study: Clinicians treated patients with ivuxolimab, an agonistic anti-OX40 (CD134) antibody. Study-wide findings and caveats: Fewer expanded clones were found on average in CD4+ than in CD8+ T cells.

Per the germline V gene, CDR1 is LNHDA and CDR2 is SQIVND (reference sequence). CDR3 size: 16 residues. With V trimmed by 7 bases and J by 1 base, 6 bases remained unmatched. Concerning this clone: Its antigen is unknown.

Sampled blood was obtained at baseline, cycle 4 day 1, and cycle 7 day 1. The protocol was immunoSEQ multiplex PCR, while the TCRdb copy is restricted to in-frame clones and leaves out a portion. The table shows 58,000 or so clones, with about 85% occurring only once. The V call is TRBV19, the J call TRBJ2-2; 10 bases align to TRBD2. The TCR comes from an adult with an advanced solid tumor such as melanoma, head and neck, liver or kidney cancer. The material sequenced was CD4+ or CD8+ T cells sorted from blood, taken in a trial of the OX40 agonist ivuxolimab. CDR3 DNA: TGTGCCAGTAATAAGCGGGGGGGCCGGAACACCGGGGAGCTGTTTTTT. Translation gives CASNKRGGRNTGELFF.